This T cell receptor beta chain was profiled in a study of T cell repertoires in cytomegalovirus infection. On the study more broadly: The authors used CMV epitopes that were HLA-C-restricted (recently identified) and HLA-B-restricted (well studied). Both CMV infection and a matching HLA type were indicated by public TCR beta signatures. The study's findings and limits: Adding up the frequency of public TCR beta families identified people who carried CMV plus the relevant HLA. Within the response measured ex vivo, HLA-C-restricted CMV-specific TCR beta clonotypes were dominant.

The V end lost 8 bases, the J end lost 4 bases, and 15 bases lay between the germline ends. CDR1 and CDR2 from the germline V gene are MNHEY and SMNVEV (reference sequence). This CDR3 comprises 14 residues. This clonotype has more than one count but fewer than ten. As yet, its antigen is unknown. MiXCR was run by TCRdb on the reads, yielding one entry per CDR3 protein. The sample lists about 890,000 distinct CDR3 sequences, about a third occurring once. The specimen comprised cultured CD8+ T cells from PBMCs, sampled from culture after CMV antigen stimulation. This chain links TRBV27 with TRBJ2-1; D is uncertain. This clonotype was obtained from a human donor in good health (CMV status not recorded). Some clones in this sample may be carry-over from other donors' samples. Written as DNA, the CDR3 is TGTGCCAGCTCAGTTAGGGCCACATACAATGAGCAGTTCTTC. This translates into CASSVRATYNEQFF.